Sequencing of this T cell receptor beta chain was carried out in a study of human T cells and chemical hapten exposure. Note on this clonotype: Its matching antigen is unknown.

The study's findings and limits: Versus controls, expanded TCRs had significantly more large CDR3 similarity clusters.

Time point given: pre-sensitization, week 0. The treatment is: therapeutic diphenylcyclopropenone sensitization with weekly scalp DPC. The study enrolled 18 to 70-year-old alopecia patients suitable for DPC. Whole blood that had not been fractionated was the source of extracted total RNA. Germline CDR1 reads SGHNT; CDR2 reads YENEEA. The CDR3 sequence is 11 residues long. Trimming removed 4 bases at V and 9 bases at J, with 7 bases between. Each cDNA molecule in the library carried unique molecular identifiers. TCRdb ran MiXCR on the RACE reads and lists one entry per CDR3 protein. The repertoire has some 84,000 distinct CDR3 sequences, 8.5% of them found once; the top ten carry just over 2.5%.

The rearrangement joins TRBV11-3 to TRBJ2-1; unclear D gene. Sequenced here: whole blood, sampled in connection with sensitization to the hapten diphenylcyclopropenone (DPC). This receptor was identified in a middle-aged man with alopecia areata. Some clones in this sample may be carry-over from other donors' samples. CDR3 loop: CASSSTFEQFF. CDR3 nucleotide sequence: TGTGCCAGCAGCTCCACTTTTGAGCAGTTCTTC.